This TCR beta chain was profiled in a study of blood T cell repertoires in COVID-19. How the authors handled the data: The authors estimated nucleated cell counts from reference gene primer amplification. Data came from immunoSEQ multiplex PCR; TCRdb stores just in-frame clones and leaves some out. The DNA was the basis for D and trimming; V, J and clone size are from that table. The sample yields 40,000 or so clones, approximately 90% seen once. With V trimmed by 0 bases and J by 4 bases, 3 bases remained unmatched. Germline V CDR1 and CDR2: WSHSY, SAAADI. This CDR3 comprises 16 residues. V and J are TRBV10-2 and TRBJ2-2, with 9 bases aligning to TRBD2. The receptor comes from a man aged 25-45 years with active or convalescent COVID-19. The sample consisted of peripheral blood. The CDR3 region is CASSESAGGATGELFF. CDR3 nucleotide sequence: TGCGCCAGCAGTGAGTCGGCGGGGGGGGCCACCGGGGAGCTGTTTTTT.